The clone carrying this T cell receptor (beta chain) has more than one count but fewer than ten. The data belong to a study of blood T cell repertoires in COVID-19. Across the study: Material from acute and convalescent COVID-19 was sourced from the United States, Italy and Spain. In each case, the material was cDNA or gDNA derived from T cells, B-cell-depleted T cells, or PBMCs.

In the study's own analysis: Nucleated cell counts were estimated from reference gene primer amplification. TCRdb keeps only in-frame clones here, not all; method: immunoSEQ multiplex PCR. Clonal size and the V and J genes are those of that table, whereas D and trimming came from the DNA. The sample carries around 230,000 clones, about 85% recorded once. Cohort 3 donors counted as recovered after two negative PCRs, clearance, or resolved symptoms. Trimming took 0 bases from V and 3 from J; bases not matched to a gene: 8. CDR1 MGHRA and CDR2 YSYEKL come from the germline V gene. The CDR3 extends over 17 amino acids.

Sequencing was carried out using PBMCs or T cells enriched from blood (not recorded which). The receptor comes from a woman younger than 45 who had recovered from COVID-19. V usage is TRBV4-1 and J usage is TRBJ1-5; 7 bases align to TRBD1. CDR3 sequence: CASSQEPGTASNQPQHF. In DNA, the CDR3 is TGCGCCAGCAGCCAAGAGCCCGGGACAGCATCCAATCAGCCCCAGCATTTT.